Listed below are T cell receptor beta chains from one sample, sequenced in a study of chemoradiotherapy in HPV16-positive cancers. Produced via immunoSEQ multiplex PCR; TCRdb's table is partial and in-frame only. Of around 20,000 clones listed, roughly 90% are singletons. Sample: blood, taken from a patient who underwent chemoradiotherapy. These receptors all stem from a human donor with HPV-associated anogenital cancer. Each CDR3 is given without its conserved first and last residue. The order of the fields is CDR3 protein, J gene, V gene.

CDR3: ASSNSDLAESTDTQY; J: TRBJ2-3; V: TRBV19
CDR3: ASSALAGGKETQY; J: TRBJ2-5; V: TRBV25-1
CDR3: ASSLGTPRDSPLH; J: TRBJ1-6; V: TRBV27
CDR3: ASSVDRNYGYT; J: TRBJ1-2; V: TRBV9
CDR3: ASSPDKIYNEQF; J: TRBJ2-1; V: TRBV5-1
CDR3: ASSSLKVNTEAF; J: TRBJ1-1; V: TRBV28
CDR3: ASSLRVVYNSPLH; J: TRBJ1-6; V: TRBV7-4
CDR3: ASRRQGLMNTEAF; J: TRBJ1-1; V: TRBV7-3
CDR3: AWSAPIPGGPGEQF; J: TRBJ2-1; V: TRBV30
CDR3: AWRLYALAGTNTGELF; J: TRBJ2-2; V: TRBV30
CDR3: ASSQNPGQVRNEQF; J: TRBJ2-1; V: TRBV5-1
CDR3: ASSLEGGFNNEQF; J: TRBJ2-1; V: TRBV5-1
CDR3: ASSHGQGRLFGYT; J: TRBJ1-2; V: TRBV14
CDR3: ASEYGQNGYT; J: TRBJ1-2; V: TRBV6-1
CDR3: ASSQDLAGPAF; J: TRBJ1-1; V: TRBV14
CDR3: ASRGTGGYSNQPQH; J: TRBJ1-5; V: TRBV27
CDR3: ASSSGDSYGYT; J: TRBJ1-2; V: TRBV27
CDR3: ASSFDSSYNSPLH; J: TRBJ1-6; V: TRBV5-1
CDR3: ASNRPISYNEQF; J: TRBJ2-1; V: TRBV28
CDR3: ASTFEVGKGEQY; J: TRBJ2-7; V: TRBV7-6
CDR3: ASSPTGLNQPQH; J: TRBJ1-5; V: TRBV27
CDR3: ASEQGVGTEAF; J: TRBJ1-1; V: TRBV11-2
CDR3: ASSDYGGAKETQY; J: TRBJ2-5; V: TRBV2
CDR3: ASSESGLYNEQF; J: TRBJ2-1; V: TRBV25-1
CDR3: ASTHRGIDEKLF; J: TRBJ1-4; V: TRBV19